The clone carrying this T cell receptor (beta chain) was seen more than once but under ten times. The antigen is undetermined. This CDR3 is 15 amino acids long. V gave up 5 bases and J gave up 2 bases; unmatched junction bases: 7. The germline gives CDR1 MGHRA, CDR2 YSYEKL. The PCR made use of 60 Vbeta and 13 Jbeta primers. Original processing methods: Approximately 11 million of the about 80 million unique TCR beta chains counted in a later analysis were shared. Assay used: immunoSEQ multiplex PCR; TCRdb lists only in-frame clones, some missing. From that table come the V and J calls and clone size; the DNA was used to work out D and trimming. The sample yields 80,000 to 130,000 clones, around 74% seen once. This record belongs to a study of cytomegalovirus exposure and HLA in healthy donors. Study-wide points: A later analysis linked a missense variant in DCLRE1C to the trimming of TCR beta V and J genes. The sole available immune exposure information was CMV serostatus. By HLA locus, TCR association rates varied in a later analysis, with DRB1 showing the most and HLA-C the fewest.

This chain uses TRBV4-1 with TRBJ2-5; TRBD1 matches at 8 bases. The sample was PBMCs. The sequence was obtained from a male donor in good health and CMV-seropositive. The CDR3 region is CASSYNWDRQETQYF. The CDR3 DNA reads as TGCGCCAGCAGCTACAACTGGGACAGGCAAGAGACCCAGTACTTC.